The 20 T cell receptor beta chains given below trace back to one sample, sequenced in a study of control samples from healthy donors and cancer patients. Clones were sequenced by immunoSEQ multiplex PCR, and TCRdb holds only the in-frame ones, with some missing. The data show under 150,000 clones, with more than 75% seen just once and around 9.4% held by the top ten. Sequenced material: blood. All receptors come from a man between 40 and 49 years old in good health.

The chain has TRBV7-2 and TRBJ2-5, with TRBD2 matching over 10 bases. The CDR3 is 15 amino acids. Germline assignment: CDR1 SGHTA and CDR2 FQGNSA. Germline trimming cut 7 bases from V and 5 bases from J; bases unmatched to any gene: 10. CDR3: CASNVGAGGTETQYF. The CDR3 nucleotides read TGTGCCAGCAATGTTGGAGCGGGAGGGACCGAGACCCAGTACTTC.

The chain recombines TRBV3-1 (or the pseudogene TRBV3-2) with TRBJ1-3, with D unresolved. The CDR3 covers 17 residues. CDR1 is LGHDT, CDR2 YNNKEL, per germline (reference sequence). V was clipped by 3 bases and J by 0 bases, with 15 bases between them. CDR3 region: CASSHPLTSFSGNTIYF. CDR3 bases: TGTGCCAGCAGCCACCCCCTCACCTCATTCTCTGGAAACACCATATATTTT.

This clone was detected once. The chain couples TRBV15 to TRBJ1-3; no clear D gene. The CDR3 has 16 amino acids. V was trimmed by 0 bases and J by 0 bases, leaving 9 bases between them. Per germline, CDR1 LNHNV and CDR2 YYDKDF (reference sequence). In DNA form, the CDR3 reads TGTGCCACCAGCAGAGACAGTTCTCTCTCTGGAAACACCATATATTTT. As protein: CATSRDSSLSGNTIYF.

The CDR3 DNA follows: TGTGCCAGCTCGGGGCCGGTATCTGGAAACACCATATATTTT. Amino acid sequence: CASSGPVSGNTIYF. The V and J genes are TRBV2 and TRBJ1-3; D may be TRBD1 (5 bases). The CDR3 has 14 residues. The V gene's germline CDR1 is SNHLY and CDR2 FYNNEI. Trimming shortened V by 8 bases and J by 1 base, and 12 bases separated the two germline ends.

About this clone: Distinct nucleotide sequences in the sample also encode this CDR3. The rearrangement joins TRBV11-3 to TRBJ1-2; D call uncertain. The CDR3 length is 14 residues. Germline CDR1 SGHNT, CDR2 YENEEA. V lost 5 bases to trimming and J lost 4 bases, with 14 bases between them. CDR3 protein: CASSVLGVTYGYTF. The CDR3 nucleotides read TGTGCCAGCAGCGTCCTCGGGGTGACCTATGGCTACACCTTC.

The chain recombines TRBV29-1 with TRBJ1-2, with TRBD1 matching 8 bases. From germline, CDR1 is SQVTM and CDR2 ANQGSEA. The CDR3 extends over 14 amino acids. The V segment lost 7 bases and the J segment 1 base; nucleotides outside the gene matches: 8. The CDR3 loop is CSARNTGGNYGYTF. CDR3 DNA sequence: TGCAGCGCTAGAAACACAGGGGGTAACTATGGCTACACCTTC. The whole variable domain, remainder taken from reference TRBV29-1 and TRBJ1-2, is SAVISQKPSRDICQRGTSLTIQCQVDSQVTMMFWYRQQPGQSLTLIATANQGSEATYESGFVIDKFPISRPNLTFSTLTVSNMSPEDSSIYLCSARNTGGNYGYTFGSGTRLTVV.

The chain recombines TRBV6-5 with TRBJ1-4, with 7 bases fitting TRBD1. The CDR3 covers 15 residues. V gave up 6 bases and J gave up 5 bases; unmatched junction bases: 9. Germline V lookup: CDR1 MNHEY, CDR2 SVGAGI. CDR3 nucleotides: TGTGCCAGCAGCCGTAACAGGGGACAGAATGAAAAACTGTTTTTT. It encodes CASSRNRGQNEKLFF.

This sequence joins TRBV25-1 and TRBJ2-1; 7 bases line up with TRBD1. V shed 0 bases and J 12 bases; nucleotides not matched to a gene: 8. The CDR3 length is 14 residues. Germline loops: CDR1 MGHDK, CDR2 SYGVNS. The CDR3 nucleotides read TGTGCCAGCAGTGAATACACAGGGGCAGGAAGGCAGTTCTTC. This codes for CASSEYTGAGRQFF.

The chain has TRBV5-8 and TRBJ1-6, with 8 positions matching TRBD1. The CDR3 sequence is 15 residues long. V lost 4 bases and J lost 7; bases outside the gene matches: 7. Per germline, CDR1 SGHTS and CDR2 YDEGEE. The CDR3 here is CASSVYGQGNSPLHF. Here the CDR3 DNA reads TGTGCCAGCAGCGTCTATGGACAGGGAAATTCACCCCTCCACTTT.

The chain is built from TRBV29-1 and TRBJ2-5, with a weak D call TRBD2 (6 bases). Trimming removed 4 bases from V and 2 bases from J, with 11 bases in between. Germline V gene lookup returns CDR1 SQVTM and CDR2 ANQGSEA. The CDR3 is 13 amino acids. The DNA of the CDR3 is TGCAGCGTTGGTCGGGACTTACAAGAGACCCAGTACTTC. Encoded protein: CSVGRDLQETQYF. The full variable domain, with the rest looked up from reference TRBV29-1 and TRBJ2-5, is SAVISQKPSRDICQRGTSLTIQCQVDSQVTMMFWYRQQPGQSLTLIATANQGSEATYESGFVIDKFPISRPNLTFSTLTVSNMSPEDSSIYLCSVGRDLQETQYFGPGTRLLVL.

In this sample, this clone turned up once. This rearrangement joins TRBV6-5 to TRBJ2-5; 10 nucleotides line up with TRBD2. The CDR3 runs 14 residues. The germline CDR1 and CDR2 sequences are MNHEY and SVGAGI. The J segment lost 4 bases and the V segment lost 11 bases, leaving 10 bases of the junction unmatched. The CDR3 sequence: CARDSGGPLETQYF. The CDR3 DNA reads TGTGCCCGCGATAGCGGGGGGCCTTTAGAGACCCAGTACTTC.

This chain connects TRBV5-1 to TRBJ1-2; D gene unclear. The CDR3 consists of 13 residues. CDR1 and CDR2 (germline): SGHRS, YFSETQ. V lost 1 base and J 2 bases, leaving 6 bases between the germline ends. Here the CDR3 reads CASSLKTNYGYTF. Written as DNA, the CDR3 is TGCGCCAGCAGCTTGAAAACGAACTATGGCTACACCTTC.

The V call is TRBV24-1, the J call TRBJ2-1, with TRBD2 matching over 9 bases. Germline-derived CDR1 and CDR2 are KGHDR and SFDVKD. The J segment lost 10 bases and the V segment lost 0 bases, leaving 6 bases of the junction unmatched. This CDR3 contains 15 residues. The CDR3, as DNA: TGTGCCACCAGTGATTTGAGCGGGGGGCAAACCGAGCAGTTCTTC. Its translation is CATSDLSGGQTEQFF.

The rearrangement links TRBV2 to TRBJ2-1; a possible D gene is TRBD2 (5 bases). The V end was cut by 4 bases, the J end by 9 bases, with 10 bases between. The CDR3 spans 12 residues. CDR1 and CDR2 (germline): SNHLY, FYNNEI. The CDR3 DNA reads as TGTGCCAGCAGTGCCCTAGAGGGTGAGCAGTTCTTC. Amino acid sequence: CASSALEGEQFF.

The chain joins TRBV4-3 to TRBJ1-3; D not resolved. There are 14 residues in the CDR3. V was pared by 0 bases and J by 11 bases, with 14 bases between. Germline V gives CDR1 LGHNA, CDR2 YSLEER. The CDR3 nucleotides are TGCGCCAGCAGCCAAGAGGCGGGGAGAAAGGCCATATATTTT. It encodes CASSQEAGRKAIYF.

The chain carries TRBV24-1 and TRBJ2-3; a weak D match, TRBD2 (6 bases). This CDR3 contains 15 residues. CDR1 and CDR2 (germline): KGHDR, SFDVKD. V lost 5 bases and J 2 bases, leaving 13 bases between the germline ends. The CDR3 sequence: CATSAPGGLTDTQYF. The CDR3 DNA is TGTGCCACCAGTGCCCCTGGGGGACTCACAGATACGCAGTATTTT.

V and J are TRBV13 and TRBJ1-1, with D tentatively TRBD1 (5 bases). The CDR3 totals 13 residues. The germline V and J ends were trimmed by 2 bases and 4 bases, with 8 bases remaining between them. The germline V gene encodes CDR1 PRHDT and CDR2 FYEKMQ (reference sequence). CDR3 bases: TGTGCCAGCAGCTTACGACAGCTCACTGAAGCTTTCTTT. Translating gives CASSLRQLTEAFF. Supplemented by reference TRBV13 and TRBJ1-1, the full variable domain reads AAGVIQSPRHLIKEKRETATLKCYPIPRHDTVYWYQQGPGQDPQFLISFYEKMQSDKGSIPDRFSAQQFSDYHSELNMSSLELGDSALYFCASSLRQLTEAFFGQGTRLTVV.

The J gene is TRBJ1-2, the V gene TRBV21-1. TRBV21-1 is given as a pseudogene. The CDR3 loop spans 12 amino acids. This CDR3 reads CASSKGNYGYTF. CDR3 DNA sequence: TGTGCCAGCAGCAAGGGGAACTATGGCTACACCTTC.

In nucleotides, the CDR3 is TGCAGCGTTGAAGATAGGGCCGGCTATGGCTACACCTTC. Amino acids: CSVEDRAGYGYTF. V gene TRBV29-1 combines with J gene TRBJ1-2, with no clear D. Germline V CDR1 and CDR2: SQVTM, ANQGSEA. Trimming shortened V by 0 bases and J by 4 bases, and 9 bases separated the two germline ends. The CDR3 contains 13 residues.

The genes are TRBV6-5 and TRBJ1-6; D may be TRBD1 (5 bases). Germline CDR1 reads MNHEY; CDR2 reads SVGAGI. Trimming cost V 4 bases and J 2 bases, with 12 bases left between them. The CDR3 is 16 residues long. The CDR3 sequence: CASSSGLVTYNSPLHF. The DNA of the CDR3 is TGTGCCAGCAGTTCAGGGTTAGTGACCTATAATTCACCCCTCCACTTT.